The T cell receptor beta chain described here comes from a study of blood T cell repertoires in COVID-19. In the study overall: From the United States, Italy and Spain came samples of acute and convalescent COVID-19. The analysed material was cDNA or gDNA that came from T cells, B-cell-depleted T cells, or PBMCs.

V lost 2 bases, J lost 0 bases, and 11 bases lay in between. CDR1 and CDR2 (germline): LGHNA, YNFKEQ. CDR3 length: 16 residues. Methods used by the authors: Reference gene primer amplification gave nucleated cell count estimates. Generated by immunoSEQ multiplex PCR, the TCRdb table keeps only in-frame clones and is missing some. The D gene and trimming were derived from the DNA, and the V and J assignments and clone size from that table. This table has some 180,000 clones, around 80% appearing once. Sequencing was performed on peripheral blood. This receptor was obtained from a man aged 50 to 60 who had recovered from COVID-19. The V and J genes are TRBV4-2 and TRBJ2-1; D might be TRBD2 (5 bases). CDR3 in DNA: TGTGCCAGCAGCCAAACCCGCGGAGGCTCCTACAATGAGCAGTTCTTC. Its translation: CASSQTRGGSYNEQFF.